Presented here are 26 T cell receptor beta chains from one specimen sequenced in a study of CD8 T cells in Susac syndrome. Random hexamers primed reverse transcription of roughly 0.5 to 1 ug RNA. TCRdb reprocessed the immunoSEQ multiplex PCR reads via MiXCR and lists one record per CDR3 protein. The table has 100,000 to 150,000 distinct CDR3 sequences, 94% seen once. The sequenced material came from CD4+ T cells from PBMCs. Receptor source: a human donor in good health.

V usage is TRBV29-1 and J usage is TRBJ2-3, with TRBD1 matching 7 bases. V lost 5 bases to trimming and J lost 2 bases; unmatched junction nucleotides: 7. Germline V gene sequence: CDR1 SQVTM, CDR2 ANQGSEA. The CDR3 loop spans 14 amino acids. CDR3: CSVKTGALTDTQYF. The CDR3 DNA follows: TGCAGCGTTAAAACAGGGGCCCTCACAGATACGCAGTATTTT.

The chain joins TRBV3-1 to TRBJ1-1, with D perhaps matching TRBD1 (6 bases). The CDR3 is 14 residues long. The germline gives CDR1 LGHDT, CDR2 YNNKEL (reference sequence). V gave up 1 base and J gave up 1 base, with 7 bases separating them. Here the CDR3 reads CASSQGGGNTEAFF. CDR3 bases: TGTGCCAGCAGCCAAGGAGGGGGGAACACTGAAGCTTTCTTT.

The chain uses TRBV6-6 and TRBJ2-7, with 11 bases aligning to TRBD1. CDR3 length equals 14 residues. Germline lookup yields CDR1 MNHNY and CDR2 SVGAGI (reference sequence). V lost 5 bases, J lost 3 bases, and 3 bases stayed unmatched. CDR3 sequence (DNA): TGTGCCAGCAGTAGGGGACAGGGGGTCTACGAGCAGTACTTC. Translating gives CASSRGQGVYEQYF.

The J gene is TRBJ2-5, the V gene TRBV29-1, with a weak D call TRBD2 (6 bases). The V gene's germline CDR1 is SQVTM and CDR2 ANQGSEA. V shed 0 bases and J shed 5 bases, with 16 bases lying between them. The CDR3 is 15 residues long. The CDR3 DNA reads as TGCAGCGTTGAAGAGGGGTTAGCGGTAATGGAGACCCAGTACTTC. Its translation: CSVEEGLAVMETQYF. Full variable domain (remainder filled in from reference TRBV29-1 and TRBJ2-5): SAVISQKPSRDICQRGTSLTIQCQVDSQVTMMFWYRQQPGQSLTLIATANQGSEATYESGFVIDKFPISRPNLTFSTLTVSNMSPEDSSIYLCSVEEGLAVMETQYFGPGTRLLVL.

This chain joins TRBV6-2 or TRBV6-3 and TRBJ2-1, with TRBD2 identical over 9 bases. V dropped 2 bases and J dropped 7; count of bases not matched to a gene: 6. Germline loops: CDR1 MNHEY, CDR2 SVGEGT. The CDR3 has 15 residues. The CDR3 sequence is CASSYRGLASNEQFF. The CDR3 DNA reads TGTGCCAGCAGTTACAGGGGACTAGCTAGTAATGAGCAGTTCTTC.

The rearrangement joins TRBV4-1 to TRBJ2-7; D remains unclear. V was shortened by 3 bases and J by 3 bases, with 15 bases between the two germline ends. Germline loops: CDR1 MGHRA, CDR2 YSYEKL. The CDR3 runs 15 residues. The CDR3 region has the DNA TGCGCCAGCAGCCAGGACCGCGGAACTGGCTACGAGCAGTACTTC. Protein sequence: CASSQDRGTGYEQYF.

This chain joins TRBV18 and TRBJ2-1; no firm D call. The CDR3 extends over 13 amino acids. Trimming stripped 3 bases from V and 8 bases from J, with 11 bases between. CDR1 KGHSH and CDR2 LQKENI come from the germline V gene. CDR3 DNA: TGTGCCAGCTCACCCCCTGCCAGCCATGAGCAGTTCTTC. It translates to CASSPPASHEQFF.

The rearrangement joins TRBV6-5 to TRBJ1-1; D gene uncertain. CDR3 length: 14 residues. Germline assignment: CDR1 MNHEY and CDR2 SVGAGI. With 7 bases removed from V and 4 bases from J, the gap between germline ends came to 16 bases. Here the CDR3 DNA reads TGTGCCAGCACTCTGGACGGGCTGGGCACTGAAGCTTTCTTT. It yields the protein CASTLDGLGTEAFF.

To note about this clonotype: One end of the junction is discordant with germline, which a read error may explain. DNA of the CDR3: TGCAGTGCGAGAGAACAGGGGATCCACACTGAAGCTTTCTTT. Translating it yields CSAREQGIHTEAFF. V is TRBV20-1 and J is TRBJ1-1, with TRBD1 matching 7 bases. The CDR3 consists of 14 residues. The germline V gene has CDR1 DFQATT and CDR2 SNEGSKA (reference sequence).

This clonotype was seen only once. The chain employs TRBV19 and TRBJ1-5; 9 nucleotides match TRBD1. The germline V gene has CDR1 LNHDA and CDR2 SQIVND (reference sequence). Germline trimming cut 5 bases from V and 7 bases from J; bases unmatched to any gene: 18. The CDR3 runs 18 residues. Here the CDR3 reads CASSALHTGGRTKQPQHF. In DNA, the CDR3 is TGTGCCAGTAGTGCCCTTCACACAGGGGGCCGGACTAAGCAGCCCCAGCATTTT.

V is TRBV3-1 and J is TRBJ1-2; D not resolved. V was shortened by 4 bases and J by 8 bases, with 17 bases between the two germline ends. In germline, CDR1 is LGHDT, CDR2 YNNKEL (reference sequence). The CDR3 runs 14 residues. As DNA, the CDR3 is TGTGCCAGCAGCCCGTGGAGGGAGTTTTCGGGCTACACCTTC. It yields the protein CASSPWREFSGYTF.

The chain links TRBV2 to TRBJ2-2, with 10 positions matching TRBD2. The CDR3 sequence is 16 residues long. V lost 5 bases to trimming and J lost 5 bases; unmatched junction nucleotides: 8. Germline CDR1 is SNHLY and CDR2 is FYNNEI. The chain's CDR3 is CASSRSGRSKTGELFF. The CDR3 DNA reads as TGTGCCAGCAGTCGTAGCGGGAGGAGTAAGACCGGGGAGCTGTTTTTT.

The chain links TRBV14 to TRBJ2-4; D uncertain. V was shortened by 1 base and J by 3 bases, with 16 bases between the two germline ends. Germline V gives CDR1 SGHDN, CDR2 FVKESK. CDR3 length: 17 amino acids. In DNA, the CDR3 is TGTGCCAGCAGCCAAGGGGGTCTAAGGTCAATCAAAAACATTCAGTACTTC. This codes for CASSQGGLRSIKNIQYF. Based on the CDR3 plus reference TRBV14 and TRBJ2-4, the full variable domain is EAGVTQFPSHSVIEKGQTVTLRCDPISGHDNLYWYRRVMGKEIKFLLHFVKESKQDESGMPNNRFLAERTGGTYSTLKVQPAELEDSGVYFCASSQGGLRSIKNIQYFGAGTRLSVL.

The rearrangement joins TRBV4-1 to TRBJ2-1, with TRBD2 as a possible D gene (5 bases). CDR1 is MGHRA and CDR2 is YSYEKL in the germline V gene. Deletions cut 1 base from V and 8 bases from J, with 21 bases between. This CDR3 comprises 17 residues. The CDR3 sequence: CASSQARSSEGWDEQFF. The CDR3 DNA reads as TGCGCCAGCAGCCAAGCCCGGAGTAGCGAAGGGTGGGATGAGCAGTTCTTC.

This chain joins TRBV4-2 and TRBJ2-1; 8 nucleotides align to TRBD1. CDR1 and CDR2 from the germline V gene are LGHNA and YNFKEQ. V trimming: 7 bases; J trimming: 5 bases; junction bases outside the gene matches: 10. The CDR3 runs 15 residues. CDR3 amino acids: CASTPGTGGDNEQFF. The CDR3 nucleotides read TGTGCCAGCACCCCAGGAACAGGGGGAGACAATGAGCAGTTCTTC.

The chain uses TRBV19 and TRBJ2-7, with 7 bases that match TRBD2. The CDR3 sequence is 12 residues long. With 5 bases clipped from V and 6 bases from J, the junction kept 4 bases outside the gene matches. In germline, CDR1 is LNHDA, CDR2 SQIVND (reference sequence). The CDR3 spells CASSSRESEQYF. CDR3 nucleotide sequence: TGTGCCAGTAGTTCGCGGGAGTCCGAGCAGTACTTC.

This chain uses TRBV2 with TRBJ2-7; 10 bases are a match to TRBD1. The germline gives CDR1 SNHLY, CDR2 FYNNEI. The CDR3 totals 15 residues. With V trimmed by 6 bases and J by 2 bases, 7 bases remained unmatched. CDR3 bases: TGTGCCAGCAGAGATCGGACAGGGGGTACCTACGAGCAGTACTTC. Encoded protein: CASRDRTGGTYEQYF.

CDR3 amino acids: CSATDRNTEAFF. The CDR3, as DNA: TGCAGTGCTACGGACAGAAACACTGAAGCTTTCTTT. The J gene is TRBJ1-1, the V gene TRBV20-1, with D perhaps TRBD1 (6 bases). Between the trimmed V and J ends, which lost 4 bases and 2 bases, there was a span of 8 bases. The CDR3 spans 12 residues. The germline V gene has CDR1 DFQATT and CDR2 SNEGSKA (reference sequence).

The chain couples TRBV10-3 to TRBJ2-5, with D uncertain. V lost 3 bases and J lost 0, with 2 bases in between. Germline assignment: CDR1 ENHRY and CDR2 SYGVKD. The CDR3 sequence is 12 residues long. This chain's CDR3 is CAISDHQETQYF. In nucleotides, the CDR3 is TGTGCCATCAGTGACCACCAAGAGACCCAGTACTTC.

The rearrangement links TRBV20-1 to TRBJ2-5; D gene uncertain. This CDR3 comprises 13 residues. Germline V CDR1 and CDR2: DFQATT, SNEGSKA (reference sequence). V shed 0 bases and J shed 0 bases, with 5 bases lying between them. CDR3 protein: CSARDHHQETQYF. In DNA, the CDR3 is TGCAGTGCTAGAGATCACCACCAAGAGACCCAGTACTTC.

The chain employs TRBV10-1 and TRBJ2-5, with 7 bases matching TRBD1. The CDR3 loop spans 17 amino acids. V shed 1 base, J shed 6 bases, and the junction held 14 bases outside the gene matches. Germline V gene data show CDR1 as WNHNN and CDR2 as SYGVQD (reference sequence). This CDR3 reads CASSEWVLPGQKQTQYF. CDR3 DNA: TGCGCCAGCAGTGAGTGGGTACTACCGGGACAGAAACAGACCCAGTACTTC.

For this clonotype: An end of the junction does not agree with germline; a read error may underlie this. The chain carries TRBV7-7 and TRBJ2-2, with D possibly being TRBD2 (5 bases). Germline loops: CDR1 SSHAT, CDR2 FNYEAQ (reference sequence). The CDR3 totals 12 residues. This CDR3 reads CASSQRGGELFF. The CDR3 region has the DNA TGTGCTAGCAGCCAAAGAGGGGGGGAGCTGTTTTTT.

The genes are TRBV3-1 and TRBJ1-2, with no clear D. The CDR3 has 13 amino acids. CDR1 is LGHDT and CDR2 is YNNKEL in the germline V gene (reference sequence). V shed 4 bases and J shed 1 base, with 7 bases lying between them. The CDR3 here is CASSPQVNYGYTF. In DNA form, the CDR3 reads TGTGCCAGCAGCCCCCAAGTTAACTATGGCTACACCTTC.

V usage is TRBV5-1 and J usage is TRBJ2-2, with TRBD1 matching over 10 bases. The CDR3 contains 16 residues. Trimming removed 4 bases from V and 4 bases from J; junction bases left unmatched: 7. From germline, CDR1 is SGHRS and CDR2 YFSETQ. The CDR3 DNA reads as TGCGCCAGCAGCAGGGGGACAGGGGATCGCACCGGGGAGCTGTTTTTT. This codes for CASSRGTGDRTGELFF.

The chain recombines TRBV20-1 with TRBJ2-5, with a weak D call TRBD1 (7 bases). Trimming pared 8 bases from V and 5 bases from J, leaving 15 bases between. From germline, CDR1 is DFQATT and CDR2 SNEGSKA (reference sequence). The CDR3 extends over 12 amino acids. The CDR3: CSTQGGGETQYF. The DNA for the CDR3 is TGCAGTACCCAGGGGGGTGGCGAGACCCAGTACTTC.

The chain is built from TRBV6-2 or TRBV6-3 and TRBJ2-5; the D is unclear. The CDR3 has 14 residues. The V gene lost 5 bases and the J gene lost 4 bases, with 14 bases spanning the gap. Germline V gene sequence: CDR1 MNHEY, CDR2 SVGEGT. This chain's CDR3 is CASSLDLSRETQYF. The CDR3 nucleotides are TGTGCCAGCAGTCTCGACCTATCTAGAGAGACCCAGTACTTC.